This TCR beta chain was captured in a study of radiation and T cells in renal cell carcinoma. Study-wide results and caveats: Irradiated tumors held more dominant CDR3 motifs than control tumors. Top tumor clonotypes rose in blood 2 weeks post-radiation, then contracted. Top 100 clonotypes averaged about 50% in irradiated versus roughly 45% in nephrectomy-only tumors.

Treatment specified: 15 Gy SBRT to primary tumor, nephrectomy 4 weeks later. This clone showed up just a few times. Its antigen is undetermined. The protocol was immunoSEQ multiplex PCR, while the TCRdb copy is restricted to in-frame clones and leaves out a portion. The data contain approximately 15,000 clones, about 64% of them singletons. CDR3 length equals 15 residues. Between the trimmed V and J ends, which lost 7 bases and 9 bases, there was a span of 22 bases. The V gene's germline CDR1 is LNHDA and CDR2 SQIVND (reference sequence). The J gene is TRBJ2-1, the V gene TRBV19; D is ambiguous. Sequenced here: tumor tissue, sampled from a patient whose treatment included radiotherapy and nephrectomy. The source of this sequence is a woman aged 65 to 85 with renal cell carcinoma. CDR3 region: CASINTASLFSEQFF. In DNA, the CDR3 is TGTGCCAGTATCAATACCGCCAGCCTATTTAGTGAGCAGTTCTTC.